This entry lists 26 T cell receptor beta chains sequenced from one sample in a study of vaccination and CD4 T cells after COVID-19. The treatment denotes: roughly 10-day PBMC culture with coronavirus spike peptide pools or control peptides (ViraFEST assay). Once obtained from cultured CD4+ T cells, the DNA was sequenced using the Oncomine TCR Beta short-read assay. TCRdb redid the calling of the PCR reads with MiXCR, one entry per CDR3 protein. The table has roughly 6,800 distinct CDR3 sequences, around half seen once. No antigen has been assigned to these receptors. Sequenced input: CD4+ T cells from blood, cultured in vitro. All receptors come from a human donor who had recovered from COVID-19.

CDR3 loop: CASSTNWGTDVNTEAFF. CDR3 bases: TGTGCCAGCAGCACCAACTGGGGGACGGACGTTAACACTGAAGCTTTCTTT. The chain is built from TRBV7-6 and TRBJ1-1; D perhaps matches TRBD1 (5 bases). V lost 5 bases and J 2 bases, leaving 21 bases between the germline ends. The CDR3 runs to 17 residues. Looked up from germline, CDR1 is SGHVS and CDR2 is FNYEAQ.

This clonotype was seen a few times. For the CDR3, the DNA is TGTGCCAGCAGTGATCCCTGGGCGGGGACAAACACCGGGGAGCTGTTTTTT. Its protein product is CASSDPWAGTNTGELFF. The chain uses TRBV25-1 and TRBJ2-2; TRBD1 or TRBD2 may be the D gene (6 bases each). There are 17 residues in the CDR3. V was pared by 3 bases and J by 2 bases, with 16 bases between. Germline-derived CDR1 and CDR2 are MGHDK and SYGVNS.

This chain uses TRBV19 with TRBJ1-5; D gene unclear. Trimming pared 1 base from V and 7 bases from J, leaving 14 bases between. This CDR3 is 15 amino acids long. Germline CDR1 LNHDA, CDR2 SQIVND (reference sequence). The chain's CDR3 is CASSIAPRAGQPQHF. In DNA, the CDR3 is TGTGCCAGTAGTATAGCCCCCCGGGCGGGGCAGCCCCAGCATTTT.

The CDR3 protein is CAWSAAQGGTGYTF. The CDR3 DNA is TGTGCCTGGAGTGCGGCACAGGGAGGTACGGGCTACACCTTC. The J gene is TRBJ1-2, the V gene TRBV30; possible D gene TRBD1, 6 bases. The length of the CDR3 is 14 residues. CDR1 and CDR2 from the germline V gene are GTSNPN and SVGIG (reference sequence). V dropped 1 base and J dropped 8 bases, with 17 bases sitting between them.

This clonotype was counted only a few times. CDR3 protein: CASSFAGSEKLFF. The CDR3 DNA follows: TGTGCCAGCAGTTTTGCAGGGTCCGAAAAACTGTTTTTT. The chain carries TRBV28 and TRBJ1-4; D possibly corresponds to TRBD1 (5 bases). Germline values: CDR1 MDHEN, CDR2 SYDVKM. Deletions cut 3 bases from V and 8 bases from J, with 10 bases between. The CDR3 consists of 13 residues.

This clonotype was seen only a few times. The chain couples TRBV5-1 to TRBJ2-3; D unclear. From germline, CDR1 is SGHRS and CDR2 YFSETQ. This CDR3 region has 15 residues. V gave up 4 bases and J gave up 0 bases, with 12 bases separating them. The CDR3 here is CASSPFLRSTDTQYF. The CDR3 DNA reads TGCGCCAGCAGCCCATTCCTGAGGAGCACAGATACGCAGTATTTT.

CDR3 coding DNA: TGTGCCAGCCGGTCACAGCATAATTCACCCCTCCACTTT. It encodes CASRSQHNSPLHF. This chain uses TRBV6-1 with TRBJ1-6; D is unresolved. CDR1 is MNHNS, CDR2 SASEGT, per germline. The CDR3 runs to 13 residues. V lost 8 bases and J 5 bases, leaving 10 bases between the germline ends.

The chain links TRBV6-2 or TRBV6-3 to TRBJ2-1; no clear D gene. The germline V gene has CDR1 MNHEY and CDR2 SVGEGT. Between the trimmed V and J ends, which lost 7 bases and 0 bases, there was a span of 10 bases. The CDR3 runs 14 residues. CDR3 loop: CASNGVSSYNEQFF. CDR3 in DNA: TGTGCCAGCAATGGGGTTAGCTCCTACAATGAGCAGTTCTTC.

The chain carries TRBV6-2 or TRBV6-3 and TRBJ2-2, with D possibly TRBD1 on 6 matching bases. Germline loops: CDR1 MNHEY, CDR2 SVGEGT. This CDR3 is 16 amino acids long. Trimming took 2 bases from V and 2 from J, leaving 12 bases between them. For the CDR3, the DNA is TGTGCCAGCAGTTACGCCGGGACACCTAACACCGGGGAGCTGTTTTTT. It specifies CASSYAGTPNTGELFF.

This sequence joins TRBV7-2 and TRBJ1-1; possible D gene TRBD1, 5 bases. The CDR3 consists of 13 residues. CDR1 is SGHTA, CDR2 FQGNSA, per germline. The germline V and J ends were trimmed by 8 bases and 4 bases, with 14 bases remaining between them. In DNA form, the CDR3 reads TGTGCCAGCGGCCGCGGCAGGGCCACTGAAGCTTTCTTT. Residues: CASGRGRATEAFF.

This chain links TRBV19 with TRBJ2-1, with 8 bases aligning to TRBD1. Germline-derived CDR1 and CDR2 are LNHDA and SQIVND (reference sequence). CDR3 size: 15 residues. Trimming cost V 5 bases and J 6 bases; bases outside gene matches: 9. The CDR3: CASSVTGGAFNEQFF. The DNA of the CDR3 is TGTGCCAGTAGTGTCACAGGGGGTGCCTTCAATGAGCAGTTCTTC.

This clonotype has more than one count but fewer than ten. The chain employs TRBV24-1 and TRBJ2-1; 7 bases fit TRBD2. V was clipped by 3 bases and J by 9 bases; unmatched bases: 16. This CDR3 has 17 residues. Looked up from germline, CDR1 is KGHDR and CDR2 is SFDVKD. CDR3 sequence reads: CATSDPRAGSEGIEQFF. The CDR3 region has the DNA TGTGCCACCAGTGATCCCAGAGCGGGATCCGAAGGTATTGAGCAGTTCTTC.

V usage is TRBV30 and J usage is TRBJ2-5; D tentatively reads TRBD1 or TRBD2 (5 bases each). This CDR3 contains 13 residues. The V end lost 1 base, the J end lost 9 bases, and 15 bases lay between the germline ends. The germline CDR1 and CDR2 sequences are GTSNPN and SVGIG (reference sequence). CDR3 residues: CAWSDRGDLAQYF. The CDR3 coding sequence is TGTGCCTGGAGTGATAGGGGAGATTTGGCCCAGTACTTC.

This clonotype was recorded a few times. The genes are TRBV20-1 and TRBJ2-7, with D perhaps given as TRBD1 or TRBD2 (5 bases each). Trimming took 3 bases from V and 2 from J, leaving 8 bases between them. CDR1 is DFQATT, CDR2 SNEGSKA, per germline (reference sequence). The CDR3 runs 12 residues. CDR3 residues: CSASRGAYEQYF. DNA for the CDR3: TGCAGTGCTAGTAGAGGGGCCTACGAGCAGTACTTC.

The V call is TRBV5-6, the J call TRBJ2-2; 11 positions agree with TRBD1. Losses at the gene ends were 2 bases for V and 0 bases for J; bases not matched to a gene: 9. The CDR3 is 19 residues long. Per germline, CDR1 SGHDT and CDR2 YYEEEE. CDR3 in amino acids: CASSFLLDRGRTNTGELFF. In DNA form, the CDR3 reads TGTGCCAGCAGCTTCTTACTGGACAGGGGGCGGACGAACACCGGGGAGCTGTTTTTT.

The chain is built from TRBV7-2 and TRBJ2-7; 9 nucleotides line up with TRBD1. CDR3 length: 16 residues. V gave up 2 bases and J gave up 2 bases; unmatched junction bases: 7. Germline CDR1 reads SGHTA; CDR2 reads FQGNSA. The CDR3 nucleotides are TGTGCCAGCAGCTTATATCCGGGACAGGGTACCTACGAGCAGTACTTC. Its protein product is CASSLYPGQGTYEQYF. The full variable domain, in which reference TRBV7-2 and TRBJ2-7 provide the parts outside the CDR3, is GAGVSQSPSNKVTEKGKDVELRCDPISGHTALYWYRQSLGQGLEFLIYFQGNSAPDKSGLPSDRFSAERTGGSVSTLTIQRTQQEDSAVYLCASSLYPGQGTYEQYFGPGTRLTVT.

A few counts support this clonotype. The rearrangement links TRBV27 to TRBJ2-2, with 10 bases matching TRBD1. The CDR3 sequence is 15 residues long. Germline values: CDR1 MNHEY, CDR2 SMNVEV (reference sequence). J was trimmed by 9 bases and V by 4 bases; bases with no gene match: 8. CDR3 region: CASSSPRGQGRELFF. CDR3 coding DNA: TGTGCCAGCAGTTCCCCGCGGGGACAGGGGAGGGAGCTGTTTTTT.

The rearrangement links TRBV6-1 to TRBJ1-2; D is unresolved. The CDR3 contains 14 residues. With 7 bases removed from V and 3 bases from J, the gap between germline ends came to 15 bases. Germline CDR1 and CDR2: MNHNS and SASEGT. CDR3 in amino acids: CASTAGISDYGYTF. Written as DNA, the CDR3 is TGTGCCAGCACCGCGGGGATTTCGGACTATGGCTACACCTTC.

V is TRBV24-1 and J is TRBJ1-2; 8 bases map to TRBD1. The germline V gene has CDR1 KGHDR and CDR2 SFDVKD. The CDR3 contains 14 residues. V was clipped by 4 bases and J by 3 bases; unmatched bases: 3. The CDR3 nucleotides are TGTGCCACCAGTGACCGGGGACAGGACTATGGCTACACCTTC. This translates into CATSDRGQDYGYTF.

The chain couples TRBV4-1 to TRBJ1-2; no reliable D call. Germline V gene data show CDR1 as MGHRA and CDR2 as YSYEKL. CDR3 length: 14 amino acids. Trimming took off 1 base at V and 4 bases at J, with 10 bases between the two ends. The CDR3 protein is CASSQATAIYGYTF. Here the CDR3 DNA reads TGCGCCAGCAGCCAAGCGACGGCTATCTATGGCTACACCTTC.

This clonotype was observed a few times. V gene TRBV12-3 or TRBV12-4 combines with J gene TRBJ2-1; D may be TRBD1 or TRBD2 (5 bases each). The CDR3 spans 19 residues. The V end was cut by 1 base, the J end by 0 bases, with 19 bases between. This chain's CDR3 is CASSLGARGLMSSYNEQFF. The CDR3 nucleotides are TGTGCCAGCAGTTTAGGGGCGAGGGGCCTCATGAGCTCCTACAATGAGCAGTTCTTC.

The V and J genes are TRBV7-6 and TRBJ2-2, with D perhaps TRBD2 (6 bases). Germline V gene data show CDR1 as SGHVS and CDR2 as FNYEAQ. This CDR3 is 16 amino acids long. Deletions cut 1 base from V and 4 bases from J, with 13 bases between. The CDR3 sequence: CASSLGAGKGTGELFF. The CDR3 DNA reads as TGTGCCAGCAGCTTAGGTGCGGGGAAGGGCACCGGGGAGCTGTTTTTT.

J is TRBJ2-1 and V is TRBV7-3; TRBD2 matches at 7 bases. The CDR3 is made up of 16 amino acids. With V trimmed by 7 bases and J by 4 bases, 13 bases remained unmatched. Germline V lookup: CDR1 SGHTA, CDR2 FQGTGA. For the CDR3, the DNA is TGTGCCAGCACCCCAACCGGTGGGGGGGTTTACAATGAGCAGTTCTTC. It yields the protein CASTPTGGGVYNEQFF.

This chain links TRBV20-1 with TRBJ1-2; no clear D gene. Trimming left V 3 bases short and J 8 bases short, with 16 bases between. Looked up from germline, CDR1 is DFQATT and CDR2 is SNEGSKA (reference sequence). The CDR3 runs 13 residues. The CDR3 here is CSARPAALGGYTF. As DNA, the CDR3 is TGCAGTGCTAGGCCTGCCGCTCTGGGGGGCTACACCTTC.

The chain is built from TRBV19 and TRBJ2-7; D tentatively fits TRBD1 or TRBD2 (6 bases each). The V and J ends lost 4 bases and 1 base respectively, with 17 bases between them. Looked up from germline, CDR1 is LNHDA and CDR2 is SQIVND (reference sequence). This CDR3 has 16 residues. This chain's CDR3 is CASSSEGGALSYEQYF. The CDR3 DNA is TGTGCCAGTAGTAGCGAGGGGGGCGCCCTGTCCTACGAGCAGTACTTC.

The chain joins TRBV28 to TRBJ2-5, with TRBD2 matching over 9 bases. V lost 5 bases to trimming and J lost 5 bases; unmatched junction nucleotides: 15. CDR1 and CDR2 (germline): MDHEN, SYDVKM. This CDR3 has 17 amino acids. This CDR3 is CASSQPISREGLETQYF. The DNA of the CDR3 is TGTGCCAGCAGTCAGCCTATTTCGCGGGAGGGCCTTGAGACCCAGTACTTC. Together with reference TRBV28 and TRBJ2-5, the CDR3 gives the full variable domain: DVKVTQSSRYLVKRTGEKVFLECVQDMDHENMFWYRQDPGLGLRLIYFSYDVKMKEKGDIPEGYSVSREKKERFSLILESASTNQTSMYLCASSQPISREGLETQYFGPGTRLLVL.